These 18 T cell receptor beta chains share one sample of origin, sequenced in a study of cytomegalovirus exposure and HLA in healthy donors. The PCR used 60 Vbeta and 13 Jbeta primers. The repertoire was sequenced with immunoSEQ multiplex PCR; TCRdb's copy has only in-frame clones and lacks some. The sample yields 150,000 to 200,000 clones, roughly four fifths seen once. The sequenced material came from PBMCs. The receptors here all came from a woman between 18 and 29 years old in good health and CMV-seropositive.

The chain is built from TRBV19 and TRBJ2-3; 9 bases are a match to TRBD2. The J segment lost 3 bases and the V segment lost 5 bases, leaving 21 bases of the junction unmatched. CDR1 is LNHDA and CDR2 is SQIVND in the germline V gene (reference sequence). This CDR3 has 20 residues. Here the CDR3 DNA reads TGTGCCAGTAGTTCCCCCGGGGGTCGGCGGGGGGGAGGGGAAACAGATACGCAGTATTTT. It specifies CASSSPGGRRGGGETDTQYF. The variable domain in full, with the rest retrieved from reference TRBV19 and TRBJ2-3, is DGGITQSPKYLFRKEGQNVTLSCEQNLNHDAMYWYRQDPGQGLRLIYYSQIVNDFQKGDIAEGYSVSREKKESFPLTVTSAQKNPTAFYLCASSSPGGRRGGGETDTQYFGPGTRLTVL.

The V gene is TRBV21-1, the J gene TRBJ2-2; the table gives TRBD1 as D, unverified against the DNA. TRBV21-1 counts as a pseudogene. This CDR3 comprises 17 residues. CDR3 residues: CASSTPRTGWNTGELFF. The CDR3 coding sequence is TGTGCCAGCAGCACCCCGAGGACAGGTTGGAACACCGGGGAGCTGTTTTTT.

The chain is built from TRBV14 and TRBJ1-1; possible D gene TRBD1, 5 bases. Trimming removed 4 bases at V and 1 base at J, with 25 bases between. The CDR3 covers 19 residues. Germline CDR1 reads SGHDN; CDR2 reads FVKESK. The CDR3 protein is CASSPPQVSAWGGNTEAFF. The CDR3 DNA sequence: TGTGCCAGCAGCCCACCTCAGGTCTCGGCTTGGGGGGGGAACACTGAAGCTTTCTTT.

There are a few counts of this clone. The rearrangement uses TRBV7-8 and TRBJ2-1, with 12 bases that match TRBD2. The V gene's germline CDR1 is SGHVS and CDR2 FQNEAQ. The CDR3 runs 22 residues. J was trimmed by 0 bases and V by 1 base; bases with no gene match: 16. CDR3 in DNA: TGTGCCAGCAGCTTAGGGCGGGTGCCGGGACTAGCGGGCCTTAGCTCCTACAATGAGCAGTTCTTC. Translating gives CASSLGRVPGLAGLSSYNEQFF.

The rearrangement uses TRBV9 and TRBJ2-3; 7 nucleotides align to TRBD2. CDR1 is SGDLS and CDR2 is YYNGEE in the germline V gene. J lost 5 bases, V lost 0 bases, and 3 bases had no gene match. The CDR3 covers 14 residues. The CDR3 region has the DNA TGTGCCAGCAGCGTAGGGACTAGGGTAGATACGCAGTATTTT. As protein: CASSVGTRVDTQYF.

This sequence joins TRBV7-9 and TRBJ2-7; 8 bases are shared with TRBD1. The CDR3 length is 13 residues. Losses at the gene ends were 5 bases for V and 7 bases for J; bases not matched to a gene: 7. The germline V gene has CDR1 SEHNR and CDR2 FQNEAQ (reference sequence). The CDR3, as DNA: TGTGCCAGCAGCGTGGACAGGGTAGGAGAGCAGTACGTC. Amino acid sequence: CASSVDRVGEQYV.

This chain links TRBV9 with TRBJ2-5; 9 nucleotides match TRBD2. V shed 1 base and J 3 bases; nucleotides not matched to a gene: 7. This CDR3 has 16 residues. CDR1 and CDR2 (germline): SGDLS, YYNGEE. Here the CDR3 reads CASSVSAGGWEETQYF. CDR3 DNA sequence: TGTGCCAGCAGCGTATCAGCGGGGGGCTGGGAAGAGACCCAGTACTTC.

A word on this clone: The DNA is left out, because the CDR3 cannot be placed on it with certainty; the CDR3 is given as TCRdb lists it. The V gene is TRBV28, the J gene TRBJ1-2. The V gene's germline CDR1 is MDHEN and CDR2 SYDVKM. The CDR3 is 16 residues long, counting both termini. The CDR3 here is CASSLGTGGQVGGYTF.

The gene calls are TRBV7-2 and TRBJ2-2; 7 positions agree with TRBD2. This CDR3 spans 15 amino acids. V dropped 1 base and J dropped 7; count of bases not matched to a gene: 6. CDR1 SGHTA and CDR2 FQGNSA come from the germline V gene. CDR3 residues: CASSLGTPGGGELFF. Here the CDR3 DNA reads TGTGCCAGCAGCTTAGGGACCCCGGGGGGCGGGGAGCTGTTTTTT.

This clone was seen a single time. The rearrangement links TRBV6-6 to TRBJ2-2; 11 bases align to TRBD1. Germline V CDR1 and CDR2: MNHNY, SVGAGI (reference sequence). J was trimmed by 6 bases and V by 6 bases; bases with no gene match: 3. CDR3 size: 14 residues. The CDR3 nucleotides read TGTGCCAGCAGGAGGGGACAGGGGGCCGGGGAGCTGTTTTTT. Translated, it gives CASRRGQGAGELFF.

The rearrangement links TRBV7-5 to TRBJ1-5; the table's TRBD1 call for D was not verified on the DNA. TRBV7-5 is noted as a pseudogene. CDR3 size: 18 residues. For the CDR3, the DNA is TGTGTCAGAAGCTCCGGTACAGTCCTAACACATAGCAATCAGCCCCAGCATTTT. It translates to CVRSSGTVLTHSNQPQHF.

The chain combines TRBV18 with TRBJ2-7; D possibly corresponds to TRBD1 (7 bases). The CDR3 is 13 amino acids. The V and J ends lost 5 bases and 4 bases respectively, with 12 bases between them. Germline values: CDR1 KGHSH, CDR2 LQKENI. CDR3 DNA sequence: TGTGCCAGCTCAGCGGGACAGCCTTACGAGCAGTACGTC. Translated, it gives CASSAGQPYEQYV.

The CDR3 coding sequence is TGCGCCAGCAGCCGAAGGGGGACGGAGAATTCACCCCTCCACTTT. Amino acids: CASSRRGTENSPLHF. This chain connects TRBV4-3 to TRBJ1-6, with D tentatively TRBD1 (6 bases). This CDR3 spans 15 amino acids. Germline CDR1 LGHNA, CDR2 YSLEER. V lost 4 bases, J lost 7 bases, and 14 bases lay in between.

This clone showed up just once. This chain connects TRBV5-4 to TRBJ2-3, with D possibly TRBD1 on 5 matching bases. This CDR3 is built from 15 residues. V was shortened by 0 bases and J by 2 bases, with 10 bases between the two germline ends. Germline V gene data show CDR1 as SGHNT and CDR2 as YYREEE (reference sequence). The CDR3 DNA follows: TGTGCCAGCAGCTTGGGGGGCGCCTACACAGATACGCAGTATTTT. Amino acid sequence: CASSLGGAYTDTQYF.

This clone was seen once. Other DNA variants within this sample encode the same CDR3. The V and J genes are TRBV6-1 and TRBJ2-3; TRBD2 might be the D (7 bases). Germline values: CDR1 MNHNS, CDR2 SASEGT. The CDR3 is made up of 15 amino acids. The V and J ends lost 2 bases and 4 bases respectively, with 13 bases between them. The CDR3 here is CASSEQGGGPDTQYF. In DNA form, the CDR3 reads TGTGCCAGCAGTGAACAAGGGGGAGGGCCAGATACGCAGTATTTT.

The rearrangement links TRBV4-3 to TRBJ2-1, with 12 bases matching TRBD2. The germline V gene encodes CDR1 LGHNA and CDR2 YSLEER. J lost 11 bases, V lost 2 bases, and 4 bases had no gene match. The CDR3 runs to 14 residues. The CDR3 protein is CASSQMTSGGQQFF. The CDR3 DNA is TGCGCCAGCAGCCAAATGACTAGCGGGGGCCAGCAGTTCTTC.

The chain carries TRBV5-4 and TRBJ2-3; 11 bases align to TRBD2. With V trimmed by 0 bases and J by 2 bases, 2 bases remained unmatched. Germline V lookup: CDR1 SGHNT, CDR2 YYREEE (reference sequence). This CDR3 contains 16 residues. CDR3 loop: CASSLASGGYTDTQYF. DNA of the CDR3: TGTGCCAGCAGCTTGGCTAGCGGGGGGTACACAGATACGCAGTATTTT. The whole variable domain, filled in from reference TRBV5-4 and TRBJ2-3, reads ETGVTQSPTHLIKTRGQQVTLRCSSQSGHNTVSWYQQALGQGPQFIFQYYREEENGRGNFPPRFSGLQFPNYSSELNVNALELDDSALYLCASSLASGGYTDTQYFGPGTRLTVL.

This clone showed up just a few times. The chain uses TRBV7-9 and TRBJ2-1; possibly TRBD1 for D (5 bases). CDR1 and CDR2 from the germline V gene are SEHNR and FQNEAQ (reference sequence). The V and J ends lost 1 base and 6 bases respectively, with 10 bases between them. This CDR3 is 14 amino acids long. CDR3 sequence (DNA): TGTGCCAGCAGCTTAGGGGCAGGGTTCAATGAGCAGTTCTTC. Translating it yields CASSLGAGFNEQFF. Variable domain in full (rest from reference TRBV7-9 and TRBJ2-1): DTGVSQNPRHKITKRGQNVTFRCDPISEHNRLYWYRQTLGQGPEFLTYFQNEAQLEKSRLLSDRFSAERPKGSFSTLEIQRTEQGDSAMYLCASSLGAGFNEQFFGPGTRLTVL.